These 6 T cell receptor beta chains were all obtained from the same sample, sequenced in a study of blood T cell repertoires in COVID-19. This table comes from immunoSEQ multiplex PCR, and its TCRdb copy is limited to in-frame clones, with some not included. The table has around 230,000 clones, roughly 77% seen once. Sequenced sample: PBMCs or T cells enriched from blood (not recorded which). These receptors all come from a man in his forties who had recovered from COVID-19.

The genes are TRBV14 and TRBJ1-3; D unclear. The CDR3 loop spans 13 amino acids. Germline CDR1 SGHDN, CDR2 FVKESK. V dropped 4 bases and J dropped 4 bases, with 8 bases sitting between them. In DNA, the CDR3 is TGTGCCAGCAGCCTACAGAACGGAAACACCATATATTTT. It translates to CASSLQNGNTIYF.

The rearrangement joins TRBV5-1 to TRBJ1-1; the match to TRBD1 covers 7 bases. Germline V gene lookup returns CDR1 SGHRS and CDR2 YFSETQ. The CDR3 contains 14 residues. With V trimmed by 2 bases and J by 8 bases, 9 bases remained unmatched. CDR3 loop: CASSLDRVGGEAFF. In DNA form, the CDR3 reads TGCGCCAGCAGCTTAGACAGGGTTGGAGGAGAAGCTTTCTTT.

This chain joins TRBV6-5 and TRBJ1-1; D possibly corresponds to TRBD1 (5 bases). Germline V gives CDR1 MNHEY, CDR2 SVGAGI. Trimming removed 7 bases at V and 1 base at J, with 10 bases between. The CDR3 is made up of 13 amino acids. The CDR3, as DNA: TGTGCCAGCAACCCAGACAGGAACACTGAAGCTTTCTTT. Protein product: CASNPDRNTEAFF.

The gene calls are TRBV12-3 or TRBV12-4 and TRBJ2-3; no definite D call. The V gene lost 6 bases and the J gene lost 4 bases, with 11 bases spanning the gap. The CDR3 runs to 13 residues. The CDR3 reads CASRSRKSDTQYF. CDR3 sequence (DNA): TGTGCCAGCAGATCCCGTAAATCAGATACGCAGTATTTT.

This clone came up a few times. V gene TRBV5-1 combines with J gene TRBJ1-6; D perhaps matches TRBD1 (5 bases). CDR1 and CDR2 from the germline V gene are SGHRS and YFSETQ. This CDR3 contains 16 residues. Trimming pared 0 bases from V and 7 bases from J, leaving 14 bases between. In nucleotides, the CDR3 is TGCGCCAGCAGCTTGGCGGGGCGCGGGGCGAATTCACCCCTCCACTTT. Its protein is CASSLAGRGANSPLHF.

The chain recombines TRBV3-1 (or the pseudogene TRBV3-2) with TRBJ1-2; no clear D. With 3 bases removed from V and 8 bases from J, the gap between germline ends came to 7 bases. Germline V gives CDR1 LGHDT, CDR2 YNNKEL (reference sequence). The length of the CDR3 is 11 residues. The CDR3 is CASSHAEGYTF. For the CDR3, the DNA is TGTGCCAGCAGCCACGCGGAGGGCTACACCTTC.